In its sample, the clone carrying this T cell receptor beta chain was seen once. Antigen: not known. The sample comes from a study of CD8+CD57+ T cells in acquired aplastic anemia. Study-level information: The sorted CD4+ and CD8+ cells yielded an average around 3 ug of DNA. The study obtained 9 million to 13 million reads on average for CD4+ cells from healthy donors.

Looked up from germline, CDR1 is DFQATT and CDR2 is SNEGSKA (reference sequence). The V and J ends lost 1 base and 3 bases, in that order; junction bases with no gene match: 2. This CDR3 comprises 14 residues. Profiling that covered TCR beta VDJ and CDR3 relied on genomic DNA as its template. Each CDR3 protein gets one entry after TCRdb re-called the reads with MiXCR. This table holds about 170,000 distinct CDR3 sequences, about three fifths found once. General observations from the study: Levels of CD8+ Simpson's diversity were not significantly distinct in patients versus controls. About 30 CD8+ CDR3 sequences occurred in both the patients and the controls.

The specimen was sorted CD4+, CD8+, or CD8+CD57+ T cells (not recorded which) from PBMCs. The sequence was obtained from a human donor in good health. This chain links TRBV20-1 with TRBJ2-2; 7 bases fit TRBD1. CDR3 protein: CSARGQGYTGELFF. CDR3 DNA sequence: TGCAGTGCTAGAGGACAGGGATACACCGGGGAGCTGTTTTTT.